This T cell receptor beta chain was recovered during a study of blood T cell repertoires in COVID-19. TCRdb's copy holds only in-frame clones and misses some; the assay was immunoSEQ multiplex PCR. Among 110,000 to 150,000 clones listed, 70% to 90% were seen once. Trimming left V 0 bases short and J 4 bases short, with 11 bases between. From germline, CDR1 is SGHTS and CDR2 YDEGEE. The CDR3 spans 15 residues. This receptor was identified in a woman of 80 years or more with acute or convalescent COVID-19. The chain has TRBV5-8 and TRBJ1-3; D perhaps matches TRBD1 (5 bases). The specimen was peripheral blood. The CDR3 protein is CASSLGQGGGNTIYF. The CDR3 bases are TGTGCCAGCAGCTTGGGGCAGGGCGGCGGAAACACCATATATTTT.